This is a list of T cell receptor beta chains from one sample in a study of shared clonotypes between healthy human individuals. Clones were sequenced by immunoSEQ multiplex PCR, and TCRdb holds only the in-frame ones, with some missing. Of fewer than 1.6 million clones in the sample, around 98.5% were seen once. The specimen was naive CD4+ T cells sorted from blood. These receptors came from a man aged 25-45 years in good health. CDR3s include the opening cysteine and the closing phenylalanine or tryptophan. Each record gives: CDR3 protein, CDR3 DNA, J gene, clone size, V gene, D gene. The D gene is left open where the match is weak. Size is omitted from some rows. Given values are once, few, many or a class for expanded clones.

CASSRDYSYEQYF | TGTGCCAGCAGCCGGGACTACTCCTACGAGCAGTACTTC | TRBJ2-7 | - | TRBV2 | TRBD2
CASSLEGPGRTGELFF | TGTGCCAGCAGTTTAGAGGGACCAGGGCGGACCGGGGAGCTGTTTTTT | TRBJ2-2 | - | TRBV28 | -
CASSVQGGTGELFF | TGTGCCAGCAGTGTACAGGGGGGCACCGGGGAGCTGTTTTTT | TRBJ2-2 | - | TRBV6-1 | TRBD1
CASSPVGFNEKLFF | TGTGCCAGCTCACCGGTGGGTTTTAATGAAAAACTGTTTTTT | TRBJ1-4 | - | TRBV18 | -
CASSPNRVGTEAFF | TGTGCCAGCAGCCCTAACAGGGTCGGGACTGAAGCTTTCTTT | TRBJ1-1 | - | TRBV9 | -
CASSLRTGAGNEQFF | TGTGCCAGCAGTCTCCGGACAGGGGCTGGGAATGAGCAGTTCTTC | TRBJ2-1 | - | TRBV27 | TRBD1
CASSFQYYGYTF | TGTGCCAGCAGCTTTCAATACTATGGCTACACCTTC | TRBJ1-2 | - | TRBV5-8 | -
CASSLYGTSGPEQFF | TGTGCCAGCTCACTGTACGGGACTAGCGGGCCCGAGCAGTTCTTC | TRBJ2-1 | once | TRBV18 | TRBD2
CASSQFLAGYEQYF | TGCGCCAGCAGCCAATTCCTAGCGGGATACGAGCAGTACTTC | TRBJ2-7 | - | TRBV4-1 | TRBD2
CASSPGQGFYEQYF | TGTGCCAGCAGCCCGGGACAGGGGTTCTACGAGCAGTACTTC | TRBJ2-7 | - | TRBV28 | TRBD1
CAWIPGLDTEAFF | TGTGCCTGGATCCCGGGGTTGGACACTGAAGCTTTCTTT | TRBJ1-1 | - | TRBV30 | -
CASSSSLGSGAMYF | TGTGCCAGCAGCTCAAGCCTCGGATCTGGAGCTATGTACTTC | TRBJ2-7 | once | TRBV9 | -
CATSRDFGQGGADTQYF | TGTGCCACCAGCAGAGATTTTGGGCAGGGCGGAGCAGATACGCAGTATTTT | TRBJ2-3 | few | TRBV15 | -
CSGGQGAGELFF | TGCAGCGGGGGGCAGGGTGCCGGGGAGCTGTTTTTT | TRBJ2-2 | - | TRBV29-1 | -
CAQNTRAGSGGTDTQYF | TGTGCCCAAAACACTCGAGCGGGTAGCGGGGGGACAGATACGCAGTATTTT | TRBJ2-3 | - | TRBV2 | TRBD2
CASKTDAYEQYF | TGTGCCAGCAAAACTGACGCCTACGAGCAGTACTTC | TRBJ2-7 | - | TRBV2 | -
CASSLVAGENTGELFF | TGCGCCAGCAGCTTGGTAGCGGGAGAGAACACCGGGGAGCTGTTTTTT | TRBJ2-2 | once | TRBV5-1 | TRBD2
CASSRPASGGAYEQYF | TGCGCCAGCAGCCGTCCCGCTAGCGGGGGGGCCTACGAGCAGTACTTC | TRBJ2-7 | once | TRBV5-1 | TRBD2
CSARGQGEAFF | TGCAGTGCTAGGGGACAGGGTGAAGCTTTCTTT | TRBJ1-1 | - | TRBV20-1 | TRBD1
CASTRGFEQFF | TGTGCCAGCACCAGGGGGTTTGAGCAGTTCTTC | TRBJ2-1 | - | TRBV6-5 | TRBD1
CASSEANNEKLFF | TGTGCCAGCAGTGAGGCGAACAATGAAAAACTGTTTTTT | TRBJ1-4 | - | TRBV6-1 | -
CASRQQANDAGAPEKYF | TGCGCCAGCAGACAACAGGCAAACGACGCCGGGGCGCCAGAGAAGTATTTT | TRBJ2-3 | - | TRBV4-3 | -
CASSLEGDGGPITEAFF | TGTGCCAGCAGCTTAGAGGGTGACGGGGGGCCGATCACTGAAGCTTTCTTT | TRBJ1-1 | - | TRBV7-8 | -
CASSLGWRVGETQYF | TGTGCCAGCAGCTTAGGTTGGCGGGTCGGAGAGACCCAGTACTTC | TRBJ2-5 | - | TRBV7-9 | -
CASSPSGSNQPQHF | TGTGCCAGCTCACCGTCGGGGAGCAATCAGCCCCAGCATTTT | TRBJ1-5 | - | TRBV18 | -
CASSSGWGFNQPQHF | TGTGCCAGCAGCTCCGGATGGGGGTTTAATCAGCCCCAGCATTTT | TRBJ1-5 | - | TRBV11-2 | -
CASSLAASGTRSVETQYF | TGTGCCAGCAGCTTAGCGGCGTCAGGGACTAGGAGTGTAGAGACCCAGTACTTC | TRBJ2-5 | - | TRBV7-8 | TRBD2
CASSLQRNTGELFF | TGCGCCAGCAGCCTCCAACGCAACACCGGGGAGCTGTTTTTT | TRBJ2-2 | - | TRBV5-1 | -
CASSQDRLSYEQYF | TGCGCCAGCAGCCAAGACAGGCTATCCTACGAGCAGTACTTC | TRBJ2-7 | - | TRBV4-3 | -
CSVVEVVGNTIYF | TGCAGCGTGGTCGAGGTGGTTGGAAACACCATATATTTT | TRBJ1-3 | - | TRBV29-1 | -
CASSPDTGTRVGEQYF | TGTGCCAGCAGCCCCGACACCGGGACCCGGGTAGGGGAGCAGTACTTC | TRBJ2-7 | - | TRBV5-4 | -
CASSLAGGPPYEQYF | TGTGCCAGCAGCCTAGCGGGAGGGCCCCCCTACGAGCAGTACTTC | TRBJ2-7 | once | TRBV5-5 | TRBD2
CASSPRMGGKQFF | TGTGCCAGCAGCCCCCGAATGGGCGGGAAGCAGTTCTTC | TRBJ2-1 | - | TRBV7-2 | -
CASSVDGVGEAFF | TGTGCCAGCAGCGTAGATGGAGTGGGTGAAGCTTTCTTT | TRBJ1-1 | - | TRBV9 | -
CASSLAGGYNQPQHF | TGCGCCAGCAGCTTGGCAGGCGGGTACAATCAGCCCCAGCATTTT | TRBJ1-5 | - | TRBV5-1 | -
CASSFLPGQGSGQPQHF | TGCGCCAGCAGCTTTCTACCGGGACAGGGATCCGGGCAGCCCCAGCATTTT | TRBJ1-5 | - | TRBV5-1 | TRBD1
CASSLGGLAGSYNEQFF | TGTGCCAGCAGCTTAGGGGGACTAGCGGGATCCTACAATGAGCAGTTCTTC | TRBJ2-1 | few | TRBV7-9 | TRBD2
CASSLEAVYEQYF | TGTGCCAGCAGCTTAGAGGCAGTCTACGAGCAGTACTTC | TRBJ2-7 | - | TRBV11-2 | -
CASSGEALGADTQYF | TGTGCCAGCAGCGGGGAAGCCCTGGGGGCAGATACGCAGTATTTT | TRBJ2-3 | - | TRBV9 | -
CASSEWVEQYF | TGTGCCAGCAGTGAATGGGTAGAGCAGTACTTC | TRBJ2-7 | - | TRBV2 | -
CASSQKEGLAGGPGNIQYF | TGTGCCAGCAGCCAAAAAGAGGGACTAGCGGGAGGGCCTGGGAACATTCAGTACTTC | TRBJ2-4 | many | TRBV4-2 | TRBD2
CASSPLSSGQGYGYTF | TGTGCCAGCTCACCACTCTCCTCAGGGCAAGGCTATGGCTACACCTTC | TRBJ1-2 | - | TRBV18 | -
CATSLRLPSTDTQYF | TGTGCCACCAGCCTCCGACTTCCTAGCACAGATACGCAGTATTTT | TRBJ2-3 | once | TRBV15 | -
CASSQLSPGQGHPSSGNTIYF | TGCGCCAGCAGCCAACTAAGTCCGGGACAGGGACATCCTAGCTCTGGAAACACCATATATTTT | TRBJ1-3 | - | TRBV4-1 | TRBD1
CASSLIGSWSDEQYF | TGTGCCAGCAGCTTAATCGGGTCTTGGTCTGACGAGCAGTACTTC | TRBJ2-7 | - | TRBV7-2 | -
CSVGGQGSSEAFF | TGCAGCGTAGGAGGACAGGGAAGCTCTGAAGCTTTCTTT | TRBJ1-1 | - | TRBV29-1 | TRBD1
CASSLRGASSGANVLTF | TGTGCCAGCAGCCTCCGAGGGGCAAGCTCTGGGGCCAACGTCCTGACTTTC | TRBJ2-6 | - | TRBV11-3 | -
CASSQEPSGGYEQYF | TGCGCCAGCAGCCAAGAACCTAGCGGGGGCTACGAGCAGTACTTC | TRBJ2-7 | - | TRBV4-3 | TRBD2
CASSPNGDGGYGYTF | TGTGCCAGCAGCCCAAACGGGGACGGAGGCTATGGCTACACCTTC | TRBJ1-2 | - | TRBV9 | -
CASSLNGGSSYEQYF | TGTGCCAGCAGCTTAAATGGCGGGAGCTCCTACGAGCAGTACTTC | TRBJ2-7 | once | TRBV7-2 | TRBD2
CASSLDWRVHTQYF | TGTGCCAGCAGCTTAGATTGGCGGGTCCATACGCAGTATTTT | TRBJ2-3 | - | TRBV11-2 | -
CASSLRYNYGYTF | TGTGCCAGCAGCCTGAGGTATAACTATGGCTACACCTTC | TRBJ1-2 | - | TRBV7-2 | -